This entry is about one T cell receptor (beta chain). TCRdb reassembled clones from the PCR reads with MiXCR. The top ten hold roughly 8% of the sample, which has just under 20,000 clones, approximately 22% seen once. No patient received treatment before thyroid surgery. These data come from a study of metastatic and nonmetastatic thyroid tumors. The sequence derives from a female donor with papillary thyroid cancer or a benign thyroid nodule (not recorded which). Some clones in this sample may be carry-over from other donors' samples. Sample: adjacent normal tissue.

The CDR3 here is CASSLAEGADYEQYF. The CDR3 DNA sequence: TGCGCCAGCAGCTTGGCCGAGGGGGCGGATTACGAGCAGTACTTC. The chain couples TRBV5-1 to TRBJ2-7; TRBD1 matches 7 bases. The germline V gene encodes CDR1 SGHRS and CDR2 YFSETQ. The CDR3 has 15 residues. V lost 0 bases to trimming and J lost 4 bases; unmatched junction nucleotides: 7.